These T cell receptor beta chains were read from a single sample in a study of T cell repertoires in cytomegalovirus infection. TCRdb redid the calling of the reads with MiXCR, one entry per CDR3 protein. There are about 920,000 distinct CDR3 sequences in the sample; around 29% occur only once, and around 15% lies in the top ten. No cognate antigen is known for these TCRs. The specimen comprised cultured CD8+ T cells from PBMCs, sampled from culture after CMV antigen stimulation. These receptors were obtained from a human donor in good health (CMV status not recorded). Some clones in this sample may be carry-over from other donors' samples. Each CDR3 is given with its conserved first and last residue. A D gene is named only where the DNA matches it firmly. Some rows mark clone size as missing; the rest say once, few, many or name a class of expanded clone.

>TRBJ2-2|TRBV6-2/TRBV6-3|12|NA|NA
CATIDRTGELFF
TGTGCCACTATAGACAGGACCGGGGAGCTGTTTTTT
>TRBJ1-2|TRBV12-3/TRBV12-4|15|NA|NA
CASSLLRAENYGYTF
TGTGCCAGCAGTTTACTGAGGGCGGAGAACTATGGCTACACCTTC
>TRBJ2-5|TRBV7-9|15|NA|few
CASSSVGGDQETQYF
TGTGCCAGCAGCTCAGTAGGGGGGGACCAAGAGACCCAGTACTTC
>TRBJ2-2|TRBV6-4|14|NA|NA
CASSDVANTGELFF
TGTGCCAGCAGTGACGTAGCTAACACCGGGGAGCTGTTTTTT
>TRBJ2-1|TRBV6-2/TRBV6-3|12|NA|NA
CASSHLENEQFF
TGTGCCAGCAGTCACCTAGAGAATGAGCAGTTCTTC
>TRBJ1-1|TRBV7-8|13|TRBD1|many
CASRLTGYTEAFF
TGTGCCAGCAGATTGACAGGGTACACTGAAGCTTTCTTT
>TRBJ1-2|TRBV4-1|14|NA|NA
CASSQARQLYGYTF
TGCGCCAGCAGCCAAGCGAGACAACTCTATGGCTACACCTTC
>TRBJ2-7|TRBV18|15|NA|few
CASSREGGGTYEQYF
TGTGCCAGCTCACGGGAGGGGGGCGGTACCTACGAGCAGTACTTC
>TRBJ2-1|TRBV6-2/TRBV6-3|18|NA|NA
CASSYPVPGGGDYNEQFF
TGTGCCAGCAGTTACCCCGTGCCGGGGGGCGGGGACTACAATGAGCAGTTCTTC
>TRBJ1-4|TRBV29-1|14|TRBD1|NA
CSVGRTGRNEKLFF
TGCAGCGTTGGCCGGACAGGGAGAAACGAAAAACTGTTTTTT
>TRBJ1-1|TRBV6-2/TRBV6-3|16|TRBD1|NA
CASSSSGTGGNTEAFF
TGTGCCAGCAGTTCCTCCGGGACAGGGGGAAACACTGAAGCTTTCTTT
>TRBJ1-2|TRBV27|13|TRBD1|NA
CASSLTGYDGYTF
TGTGCCAGCAGTTTGACAGGGTATGATGGCTACACCTTC
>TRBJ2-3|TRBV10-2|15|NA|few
CASSEFDKSTDTQYF
TGCGCCAGCAGTGAGTTCGACAAAAGCACAGATACGCAGTATTTT
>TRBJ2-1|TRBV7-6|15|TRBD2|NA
CASSFGLAGVAEQFF
TGTGCTAGCAGCTTCGGACTAGCGGGGGTGGCTGAGCAGTTCTTC
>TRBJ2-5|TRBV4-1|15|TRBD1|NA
CASSQAPGQKETQYF
TGCGCCAGCAGCCAAGCGCCGGGACAGAAAGAGACCCAGTACTTC
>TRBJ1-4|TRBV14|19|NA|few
CASSQATYRVGRINEKLFF
TGTGCCAGCAGCCAAGCAACCTATAGGGTCGGACGGATTAATGAAAAACTGTTTTTT
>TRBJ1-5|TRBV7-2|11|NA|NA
CASSLAGVQHF
TGTGCCAGCAGCTTAGCGGGGGTCCAGCATTTT
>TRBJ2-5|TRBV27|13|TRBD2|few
CASRGLAEETQYF
TGTGCCAGCAGGGGACTAGCGGAAGAGACCCAGTACTTC
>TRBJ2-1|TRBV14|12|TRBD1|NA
CASSPTGYEQFF
TGTGCCAGCAGCCCGACAGGGTATGAGCAGTTCTTC
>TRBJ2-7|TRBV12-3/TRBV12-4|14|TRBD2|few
CASSYLAGTYEQYF
TGTGCCAGCAGTTACCTAGCGGGAACCTACGAGCAGTACTTC
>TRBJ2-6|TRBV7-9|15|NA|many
CASSLPPTGANVLTF
TGTGCCAGCAGCTTACCCCCCACTGGGGCCAACGTCCTGACTTTC
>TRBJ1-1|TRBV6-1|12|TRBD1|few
CASGQGAGEAFF
TGTGCCAGCGGACAGGGGGCGGGTGAAGCTTTCTTT
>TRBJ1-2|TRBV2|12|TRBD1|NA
CASVGTVYGYTF
TGTGCCAGCGTGGGGACAGTCTATGGCTACACCTTC
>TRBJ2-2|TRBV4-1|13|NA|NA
CASSQWGRGELFF
TGCGCCAGCAGCCAATGGGGCCGCGGGGAGCTGTTTTTT
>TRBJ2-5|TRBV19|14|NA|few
CASSSPGTAKTQYF
TGTGCCAGTAGTTCTCCCGGGACCGCAAAGACCCAGTACTTC
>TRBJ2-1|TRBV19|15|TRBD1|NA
CASSVSGTGGTEQFF
TGTGCCAGTAGTGTTTCCGGGACAGGGGGAACTGAGCAGTTCTTC
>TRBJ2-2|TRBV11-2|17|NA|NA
CASSHTRGGGITGELFF
TGTGCCAGCAGCCACACGAGGGGGGGTGGTATCACCGGGGAGCTGTTTTTT
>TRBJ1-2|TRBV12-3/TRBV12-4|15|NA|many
CASTFPGHANYGYTF
TGTGCCAGCACCTTCCCGGGACACGCTAACTATGGCTACACCTTC
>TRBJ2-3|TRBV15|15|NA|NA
CATRKRGARTDTQYF
TGTGCCACCAGAAAAAGGGGGGCTCGAACAGATACGCAGTATTTT
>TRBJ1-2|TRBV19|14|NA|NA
CASSIFRQPTGYTF
TGTGCCAGTAGTATTTTCAGGCAGCCTACTGGCTACACCTTC
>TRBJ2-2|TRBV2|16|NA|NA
CASSDKRRLNTGELFF
TGTGCCAGCAGTGACAAGCGGCGGCTGAACACCGGGGAGCTGTTTTTT